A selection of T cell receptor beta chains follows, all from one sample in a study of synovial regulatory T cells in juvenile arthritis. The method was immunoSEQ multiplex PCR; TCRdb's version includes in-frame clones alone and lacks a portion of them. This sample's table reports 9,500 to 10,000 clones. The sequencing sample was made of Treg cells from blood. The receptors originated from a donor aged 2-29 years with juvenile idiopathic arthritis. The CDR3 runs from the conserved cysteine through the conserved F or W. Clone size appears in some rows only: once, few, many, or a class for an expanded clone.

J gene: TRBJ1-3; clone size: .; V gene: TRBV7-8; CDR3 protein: CASSLEQAGVPSGSGNTIYF
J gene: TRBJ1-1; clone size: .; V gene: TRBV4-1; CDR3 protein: CASSSQRGDLEAFF
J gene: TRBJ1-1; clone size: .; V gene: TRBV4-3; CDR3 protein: CASSQEPDRGNTEAFF
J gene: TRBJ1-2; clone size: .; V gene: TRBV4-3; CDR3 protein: CASSQTGYPGGYTF
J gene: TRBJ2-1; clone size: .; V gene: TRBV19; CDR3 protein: CASSIEGRLAGGENEQFF
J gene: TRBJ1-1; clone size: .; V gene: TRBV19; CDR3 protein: CASSIVGRNTEAFF
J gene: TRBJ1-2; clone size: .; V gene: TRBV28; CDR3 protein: CASSPQLGGSYGYTF
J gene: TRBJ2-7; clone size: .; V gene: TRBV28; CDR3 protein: CASSPGDFFYEQYF
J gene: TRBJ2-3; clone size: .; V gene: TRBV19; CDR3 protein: CASSMLGQGTDTQYF
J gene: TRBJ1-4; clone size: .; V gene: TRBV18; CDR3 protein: CASSLGQINEKLFF
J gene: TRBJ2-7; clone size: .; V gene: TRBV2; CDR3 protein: CASSESNREQYF
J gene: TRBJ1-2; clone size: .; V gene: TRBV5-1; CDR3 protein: CASSLGDRWDYGYTF
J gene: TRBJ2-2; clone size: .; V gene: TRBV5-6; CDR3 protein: CASSWGARVSGELFF
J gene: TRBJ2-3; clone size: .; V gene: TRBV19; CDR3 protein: CATTRDTNTDTQYF
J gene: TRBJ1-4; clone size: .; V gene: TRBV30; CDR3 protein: CAWSGGSEKLFF
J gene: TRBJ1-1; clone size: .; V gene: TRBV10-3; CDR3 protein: CAIRDTGAMNTEAFF
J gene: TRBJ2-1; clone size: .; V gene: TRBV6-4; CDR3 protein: CASSGGTSYNEQFF
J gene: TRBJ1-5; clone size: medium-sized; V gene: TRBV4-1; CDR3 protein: CASSQGRGNQPQHF
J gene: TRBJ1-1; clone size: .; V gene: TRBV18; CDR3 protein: CASSGTGGTEAFF
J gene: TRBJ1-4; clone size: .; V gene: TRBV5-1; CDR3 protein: CASSQGQQGEKLFF
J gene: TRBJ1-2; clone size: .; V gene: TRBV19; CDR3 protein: CASSTNDRAYGYTF
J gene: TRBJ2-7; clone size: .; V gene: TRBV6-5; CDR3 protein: CASSYRVDSYEQYF
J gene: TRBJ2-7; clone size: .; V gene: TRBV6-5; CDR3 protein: CASTGRYEQYF
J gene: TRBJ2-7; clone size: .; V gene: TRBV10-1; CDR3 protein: CASSEGRPGDEQYF
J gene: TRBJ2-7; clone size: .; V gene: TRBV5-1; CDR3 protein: CASSPLAGPAYEQYF
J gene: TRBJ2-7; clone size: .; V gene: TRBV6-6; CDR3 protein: CASSYGGTYPYEQYF
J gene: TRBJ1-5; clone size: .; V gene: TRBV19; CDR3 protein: CASSIPGGLVAYQPQHF
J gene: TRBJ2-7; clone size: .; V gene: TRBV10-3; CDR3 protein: CAISGWDFSEQYF
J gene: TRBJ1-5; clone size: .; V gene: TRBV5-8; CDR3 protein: CASSLSYQGEPQHF
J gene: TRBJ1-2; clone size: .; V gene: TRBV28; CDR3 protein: CASRDSLYGYTF
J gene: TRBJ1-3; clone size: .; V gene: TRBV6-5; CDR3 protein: CASSYGTASSTIYF
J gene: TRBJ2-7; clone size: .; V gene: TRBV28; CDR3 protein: CASTASYEQYF
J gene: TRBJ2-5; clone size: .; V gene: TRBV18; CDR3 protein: CASSPPNDRGRIKTQYF